Listed here are 18 T cell receptor beta chains from one sample, sequenced in a study of T cells after yellow fever vaccination. TCRdb re-derived calls from the 5' RACE reads in MiXCR, one entry per CDR3 protein. The sample comprises hundreds of thousands of distinct CDR3 sequences, 15% to 20% of which are singletons, and 14% rests with the top ten. Sequences were derived from PBMCs, sampled 15 days after the yellow fever booster vaccination. These receptors were collected from a young man who received the YFV17D yellow fever vaccine.

This clonotype was picked up a small number of times. The V and J genes are TRBV28 and TRBJ2-7, with 13 bases identical to TRBD2. The CDR3 totals 17 residues. The ends lost 6 bases at V and 6 bases at J; junction bases unmatched: 14. Looked up from germline, CDR1 is MDHEN and CDR2 is SYDVKM. Here the CDR3 DNA reads TGTGCCAGCAGCCGAAGACTAGCGGGAGGCTCACTACGCGAGCAGTACTTC. As protein: CASSRRLAGGSLREQYF. Full variable domain (rest looked up from reference TRBV28 and TRBJ2-7): DVKVTQSSRYLVKRTGEKVFLECVQDMDHENMFWYRQDPGLGLRLIYFSYDVKMKEKGDIPEGYSVSREKKERFSLILESASTNQTSMYLCASSRRLAGGSLREQYFGPGTRLTVT.

CDR3 loop: CASRELAGGVGNEQFF. DNA for the CDR3: TGTGCCAGCAGAGAACTAGCGGGAGGTGTTGGCAATGAGCAGTTCTTC. This rearrangement joins TRBV6-2 or TRBV6-3 to TRBJ2-1; TRBD2 matches at 12 bases. This CDR3 has 16 residues. Germline CDR1 MNHEY, CDR2 SVGEGT. The ends lost 6 bases at V and 6 bases at J; junction bases unmatched: 9.

This clonotype was observed a few times. This chain uses TRBV6-2 or TRBV6-3 with TRBJ2-1; 7 bases agree with TRBD2. The CDR3 has 14 amino acids. The V gene's germline CDR1 is MNHEY and CDR2 SVGEGT. Trimming at V came to 6 bases and at J to 5 bases, leaving 7 bases not matched to a gene. The DNA of the CDR3 is TGTGCCAGCAGGTCCGGGACTACAGACAATGAGCAGTTCTTC. Its translation: CASRSGTTDNEQFF.

The CDR3 nucleotides read TGTGCCAGCAGCTTAGCGGGAGCGACCTCCGAGCAGTACTTC. Amino acids: CASSLAGATSEQYF. The genes are TRBV7-2 and TRBJ2-7, with D possibly TRBD2 on 5 matching bases. V lost 0 bases and J lost 6, with 12 bases in between. This CDR3 has 14 residues. Germline assignment: CDR1 SGHTA and CDR2 FQGNSA.

The chain carries TRBV11-2 and TRBJ1-1, with TRBD1 matching over 9 bases. Germline V gene data show CDR1 as SGHAT and CDR2 as FQNNGV. This CDR3 contains 18 residues. Unmatched junction bases numbered 20, after V lost 5 bases and J lost 7 bases. The CDR3 reads CASSQPGTGSPSGIEAFF. The CDR3 nucleotides read TGTGCCAGCAGCCAACCCGGGACAGGGTCTCCCTCGGGGATTGAAGCTTTCTTT.

The CDR3 reads CASQTSDTQYF. CDR3 bases: TGTGCCAGTCAAACTAGCGATACGCAGTATTTT. The V gene is TRBV7-9, the J gene TRBJ2-3, with a possible D match to TRBD2 (6 bases). Trimming took off 9 bases at V and 6 bases at J, with 10 bases between the two ends. Germline V gene data show CDR1 as SEHNR and CDR2 as FQNEAQ (reference sequence). The CDR3 runs to 11 residues.

This clonotype was seen more than once but under ten times. The rearrangement joins TRBV29-1 to TRBJ2-7; 10 positions match TRBD1. The CDR3 has 12 residues. CDR1 and CDR2 (germline): SQVTM, ANQGSEA. The J segment lost 3 bases and the V segment lost 4 bases, leaving 0 bases of the junction unmatched. DNA for the CDR3: TGCAGCGTTGGGACAGGGGGCTACGAGCAGTACTTC. It specifies CSVGTGGYEQYF.

This sequence joins TRBV14 and TRBJ2-3; 8 bases map to TRBD2. The CDR3 runs 17 residues. From germline, CDR1 is SGHDN and CDR2 FVKESK. V was pared by 5 bases and J by 4 bases, with 14 bases of the junction left unmatched. The CDR3 DNA reads TGTGCCAGCAGCAGTCCCAGGGTAGCGGGAATCGCAGATACGCAGTATTTT. This codes for CASSSPRVAGIADTQYF. Together with reference TRBV14 and TRBJ2-3, the CDR3 gives the full variable domain: EAGVTQFPSHSVIEKGQTVTLRCDPISGHDNLYWYRRVMGKEIKFLLHFVKESKQDESGMPNNRFLAERTGGTYSTLKVQPAELEDSGVYFCASSSPRVAGIADTQYFGPGTRLTVL.

The chain recombines TRBV6-2 or TRBV6-3 with TRBJ2-5; no firm D call. The V end lost 2 bases, the J end lost 1 base, and 14 bases lay between the germline ends. There are 16 residues in the CDR3. CDR1 is MNHEY and CDR2 is SVGEGT in the germline V gene. The CDR3 nucleotides read TGTGCCAGCAGTTACCCAATGACAAGACTCCAAGAGACCCAGTACTTC. This encodes CASSYPMTRLQETQYF.

The table lists this clonotype with a few counts. The chain recombines TRBV7-2 with TRBJ2-3, with a possible D match to TRBD1 (6 bases). V lost 4 bases to trimming and J lost 1 base, with 9 bases between them. The CDR3 consists of 14 residues. Germline assignment: CDR1 SGHTA and CDR2 FQGNSA. CDR3 sequence: CASSWRQGTDTQYF. CDR3 bases: TGTGCCAGCAGCTGGCGACAGGGCACAGATACGCAGTATTTT. The full variable domain, its missing parts supplied by reference TRBV7-2 and TRBJ2-3, is GAGVSQSPSNKVTEKGKDVELRCDPISGHTALYWYRQSLGQGLEFLIYFQGNSAPDKSGLPSDRFSAERTGGSVSTLTIQRTQQEDSAVYLCASSWRQGTDTQYFGPGTRLTVL.

A note on this clonotype: One junction end disagrees with the germline gene, perhaps due to a read error. CDR3 DNA sequence: TGTGCTAGCAGCTTAAATGGAGGGAGGGCCTCCTACAATGAGCAGTTCTTC. Its protein product is CASSLNGGRASYNEQFF. V usage is TRBV7-7 and J usage is TRBJ2-1; 7 nucleotides match TRBD2. Germline V gene sequence: CDR1 SSHAT, CDR2 FNYEAQ (reference sequence). CDR3 size: 17 residues.

This sequence joins TRBV12-3 or TRBV12-4 and TRBJ2-5; tentatively, D is TRBD1 (6 bases). This CDR3 spans 14 amino acids. Trimming removed 4 bases from V and 5 bases from J, with 14 bases in between. CDR3 DNA: TGTGCCAGCAGTTGGGGGCGGTCGGTCGAGACCCAGTACTTC. Protein sequence: CASSWGRSVETQYF.

The chain carries TRBV10-3 and TRBJ2-7; no clear D. Deletions cut 2 bases from V and 4 bases from J, with 9 bases between. The germline V gene encodes CDR1 ENHRY and CDR2 SYGVKD. The CDR3 runs to 13 residues. The CDR3 nucleotides read TGTGCCATCAGTGAGCGGGTGGGGTACGAGCAGTACTTC. This sequence encodes CAISERVGYEQYF.

The chain joins TRBV7-2 to TRBJ2-5; no clear D. The CDR3 contains 13 residues. The germline V and J ends were trimmed by 6 bases and 4 bases, with 12 bases remaining between them. The germline CDR1 and CDR2 sequences are SGHTA and FQGNSA. Here the CDR3 reads CASRRPPVETQYF. CDR3 DNA sequence: TGTGCCAGCAGACGACCGCCCGTAGAGACCCAGTACTTC.

The V and J genes are TRBV6-2 or TRBV6-3 and TRBJ2-5; D is unclear. CDR1 is MNHEY, CDR2 SVGEGT, per germline. V was cut by 5 bases and J by 5 bases, with 15 bases left in between. CDR3 length equals 14 residues. CDR3 nucleotide sequence: TGTGCCAGCAGTCCGAGTACGGGTATCGAGACCCAGTACTTC. It codes for CASSPSTGIETQYF.

This clonotype was seen repeatedly, ten times or more. V usage is TRBV7-9 and J usage is TRBJ2-1, with D perhaps being TRBD1 or TRBD2 (5 bases each). CDR1 SEHNR and CDR2 FQNEAQ come from the germline V gene (reference sequence). This CDR3 is built from 14 residues. V dropped 4 bases and J dropped 4 bases, with 11 bases sitting between them. CDR3 amino acids: CASSSRDLYNEQFF. The CDR3 nucleotides read TGTGCCAGCAGCTCACGGGACCTTTACAATGAGCAGTTCTTC.

This clonotype was detected a few times. CDR3 region: CASSLAPSSHYNEQFF. The DNA for the CDR3 is TGCGCCAGCAGCTTGGCCCCCAGCTCCCACTACAATGAGCAGTTCTTC. The chain has TRBV5-1 and TRBJ2-1; D uncertain. V was trimmed by 0 bases and J by 3 bases, leaving 13 bases between them. The length of the CDR3 is 16 residues. The germline V gene encodes CDR1 SGHRS and CDR2 YFSETQ.

This clonotype was recorded a few times. V is TRBV7-2 and J is TRBJ2-5; D tentatively fits TRBD1 or TRBD2 (6 bases each). The CDR3 is 13 residues long. Germline V gene data show CDR1 as SGHTA and CDR2 as FQGNSA. Trimming pared 5 bases from V and 6 bases from J, leaving 13 bases between. The CDR3 here is CASSQEGGQTQYF. DNA of the CDR3: TGTGCCAGCAGCCAAGAGGGGGGACAGACCCAGTACTTC.